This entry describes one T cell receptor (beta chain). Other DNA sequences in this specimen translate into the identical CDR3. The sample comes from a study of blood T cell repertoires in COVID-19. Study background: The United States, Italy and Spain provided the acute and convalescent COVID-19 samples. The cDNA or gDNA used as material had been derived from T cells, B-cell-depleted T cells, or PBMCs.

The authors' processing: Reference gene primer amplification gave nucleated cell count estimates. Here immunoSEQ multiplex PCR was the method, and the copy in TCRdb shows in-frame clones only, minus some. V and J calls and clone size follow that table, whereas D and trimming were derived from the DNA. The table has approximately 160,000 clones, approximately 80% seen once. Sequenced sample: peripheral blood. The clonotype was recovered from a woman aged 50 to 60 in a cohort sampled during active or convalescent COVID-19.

The CDR3 DNA sequence: TGTGCCAGCAGAGGGGGCTCAAATAATTCACCCCTCCACTTT. This encodes CASRGGSNNSPLHF. V is TRBV27 and J is TRBJ1-6; 7 bases agree with TRBD1. With V trimmed by 6 bases and J by 5 bases, 4 bases remained unmatched. This CDR3 is built from 14 residues. Germline CDR1 reads MNHEY; CDR2 reads SMNVEV (reference sequence).